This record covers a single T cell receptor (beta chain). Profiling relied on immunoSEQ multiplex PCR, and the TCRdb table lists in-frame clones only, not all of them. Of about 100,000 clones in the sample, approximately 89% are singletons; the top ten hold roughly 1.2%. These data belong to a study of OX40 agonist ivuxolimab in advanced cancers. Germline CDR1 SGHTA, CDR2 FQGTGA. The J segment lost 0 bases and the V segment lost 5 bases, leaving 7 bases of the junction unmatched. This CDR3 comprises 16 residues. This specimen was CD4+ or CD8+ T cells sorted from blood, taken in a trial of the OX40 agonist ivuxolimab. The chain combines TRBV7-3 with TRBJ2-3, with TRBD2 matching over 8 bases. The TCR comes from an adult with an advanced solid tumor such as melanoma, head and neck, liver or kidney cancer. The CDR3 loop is CASSPSGGASTDTQYF. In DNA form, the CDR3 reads TGTGCCAGCAGCCCCAGCGGGGGAGCTAGCACAGATACGCAGTATTTT.